Listed here is a single T cell receptor beta chain. Its antigen is currently unknown. Sequencing was performed with immunoSEQ multiplex PCR; in TCRdb, only in-frame clones are kept and a portion is missing. The data contain about 84,000 clones, over 70% of them seen just once; the ten biggest clones take up roughly 2.6%. Mismatch repair deficiency was confirmed in all patients, by PCR or immunohistochemistry. TCR sequencing covered a few patients who responded to pembrolizumab. The sample belongs to a study of PD-1 blockade in mismatch repair-deficient tumors. Overall study: Enrolled about 2013-2017, patients had progressing, pretreated mismatch repair-deficient cancers of about a dozen types. Broader study findings: Rapid post-treatment expansion, then contraction, generally preceding radiologic response, marked tumor-resident clones.

The CDR3 is made up of 13 amino acids. CDR1 is LGHNA and CDR2 is YSLEER in the germline V gene. V gave up 2 bases and J gave up 6 bases, with 9 bases separating them. V is TRBV4-3 and J is TRBJ2-3, with D tentatively TRBD1 (5 bases). This clonotype was sampled from an adult with mismatch repair-deficient cancer. The sample in question was peripheral blood, obtained 12 weeks after starting pembrolizumab. The CDR3 DNA follows: TGCGCCAGCAGCCAAAACAGGTTCGATACGCAGTATTTT. Its translation: CASSQNRFDTQYF.